This T cell receptor (beta chain) emerged from a study of PD-1 blockade in classical Hodgkin lymphoma. Turning to the study itself: Patients received nivolumab 3 mg/kg intravenously every 2 weeks. Findings and limits, study-wide: At baseline, newly diagnosed patients reportedly showed less TCR diversity than healthy donors.

In regard to this clone: Its antigen is unknown.

All patients experienced relapse after autologous stem cell transplantation, and brentuximab vedotin exposure was variable. This CDR3 contains 15 residues. V trimming: 4 bases; J trimming: 2 bases; junction bases outside the gene matches: 7. Germline V gene data show CDR1 as SQVTM and CDR2 as ANQGSEA. Assay: immunoSEQ multiplex PCR; the TCRdb copy retains only in-frame clones and omits some. Among 9,000 to 13,000 clones listed, about 80% were seen once. The sample was peripheral blood mononuclear cells (PBMCs), taken before the second cycle of nivolumab. V is TRBV29-1 and J is TRBJ2-3; 9 bases align to TRBD2. This TCR was recovered from a human donor with classical Hodgkin lymphoma. This CDR3 is CSVGAAGGPTDTQYF. For the CDR3, the DNA is TGCAGCGTTGGAGCAGCGGGAGGTCCCACAGATACGCAGTATTTT.